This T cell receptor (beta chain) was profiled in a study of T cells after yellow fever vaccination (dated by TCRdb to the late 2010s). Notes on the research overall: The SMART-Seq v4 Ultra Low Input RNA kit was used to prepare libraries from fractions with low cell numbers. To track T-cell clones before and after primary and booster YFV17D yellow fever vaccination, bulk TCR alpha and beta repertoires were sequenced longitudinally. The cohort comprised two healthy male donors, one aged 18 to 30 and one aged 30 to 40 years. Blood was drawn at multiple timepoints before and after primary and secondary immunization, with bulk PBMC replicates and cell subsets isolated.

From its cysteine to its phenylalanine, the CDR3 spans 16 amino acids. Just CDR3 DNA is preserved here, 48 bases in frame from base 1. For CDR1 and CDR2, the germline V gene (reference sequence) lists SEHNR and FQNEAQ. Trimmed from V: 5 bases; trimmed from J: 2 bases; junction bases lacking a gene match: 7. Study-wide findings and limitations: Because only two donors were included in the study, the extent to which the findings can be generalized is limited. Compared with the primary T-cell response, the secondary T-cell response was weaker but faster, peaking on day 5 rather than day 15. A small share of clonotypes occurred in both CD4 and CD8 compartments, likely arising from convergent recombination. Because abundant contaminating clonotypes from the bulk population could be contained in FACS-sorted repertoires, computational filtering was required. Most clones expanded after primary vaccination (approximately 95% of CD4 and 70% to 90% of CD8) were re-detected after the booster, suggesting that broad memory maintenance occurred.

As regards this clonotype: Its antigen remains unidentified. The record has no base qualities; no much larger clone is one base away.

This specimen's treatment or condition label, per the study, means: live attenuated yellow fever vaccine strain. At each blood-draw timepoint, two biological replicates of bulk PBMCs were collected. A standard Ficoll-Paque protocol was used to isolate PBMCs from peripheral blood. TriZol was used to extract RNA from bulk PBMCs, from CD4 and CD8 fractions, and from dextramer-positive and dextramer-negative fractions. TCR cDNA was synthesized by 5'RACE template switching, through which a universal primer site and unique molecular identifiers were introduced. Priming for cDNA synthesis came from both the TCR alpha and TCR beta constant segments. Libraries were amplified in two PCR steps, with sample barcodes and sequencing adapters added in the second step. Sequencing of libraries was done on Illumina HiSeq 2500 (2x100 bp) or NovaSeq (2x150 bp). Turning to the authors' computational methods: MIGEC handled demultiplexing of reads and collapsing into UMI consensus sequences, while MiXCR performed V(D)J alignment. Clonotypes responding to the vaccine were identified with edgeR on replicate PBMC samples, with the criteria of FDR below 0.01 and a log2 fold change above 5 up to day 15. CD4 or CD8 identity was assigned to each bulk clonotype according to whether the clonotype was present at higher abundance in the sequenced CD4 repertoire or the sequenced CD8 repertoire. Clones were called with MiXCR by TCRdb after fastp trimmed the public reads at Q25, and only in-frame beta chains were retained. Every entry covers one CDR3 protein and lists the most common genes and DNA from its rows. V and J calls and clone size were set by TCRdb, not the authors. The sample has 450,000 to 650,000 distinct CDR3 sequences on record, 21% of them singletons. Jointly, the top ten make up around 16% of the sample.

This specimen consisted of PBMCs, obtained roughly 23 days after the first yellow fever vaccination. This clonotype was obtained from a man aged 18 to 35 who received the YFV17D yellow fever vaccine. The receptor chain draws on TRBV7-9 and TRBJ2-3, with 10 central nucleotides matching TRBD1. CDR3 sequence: CASSPVDRGHTDTQYF. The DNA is TGTGCCAGCAGCCCAGTCGACAGGGGGCACACAGATACGCAGTATTTT.